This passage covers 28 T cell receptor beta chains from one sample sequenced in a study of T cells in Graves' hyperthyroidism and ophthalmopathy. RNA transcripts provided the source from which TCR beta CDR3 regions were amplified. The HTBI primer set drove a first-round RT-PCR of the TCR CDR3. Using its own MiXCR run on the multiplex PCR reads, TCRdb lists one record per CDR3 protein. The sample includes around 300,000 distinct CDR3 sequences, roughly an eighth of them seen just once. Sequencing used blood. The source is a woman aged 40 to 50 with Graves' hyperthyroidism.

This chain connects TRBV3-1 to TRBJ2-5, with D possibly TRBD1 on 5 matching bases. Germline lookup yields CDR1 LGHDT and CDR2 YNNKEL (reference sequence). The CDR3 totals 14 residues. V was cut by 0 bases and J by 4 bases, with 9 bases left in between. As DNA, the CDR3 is TGTGCCAGCAGCCAAGAAGGGGTGTTAGAGACCCAGTACTTC. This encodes CASSQEGVLETQYF.

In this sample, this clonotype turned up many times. CDR3 DNA sequence: TGTGCCAGCAGCCACACAGGGGGAGGAAACACCATATATTTT. Amino acid sequence: CASSHTGGGNTIYF. The chain carries TRBV3-1 and TRBJ1-3; the match to TRBD1 covers 8 bases. The ends lost 3 bases at V and 4 bases at J; junction bases unmatched: 2. Germline CDR1 reads LGHDT; CDR2 reads YNNKEL (reference sequence). The CDR3 is made up of 14 amino acids. Using reference TRBV3-1 and TRBJ1-3 for the parts outside the CDR3, the full variable domain is DTAVSQTPKYLVTQMGNDKSIKCEQNLGHDTMYWYKQDSKKFLKIMFSYNNKELIINETVPNRFSPKSPDKAHLNLHINSLELGDSAVYFCASSHTGGGNTIYFGEGSWLTVV.

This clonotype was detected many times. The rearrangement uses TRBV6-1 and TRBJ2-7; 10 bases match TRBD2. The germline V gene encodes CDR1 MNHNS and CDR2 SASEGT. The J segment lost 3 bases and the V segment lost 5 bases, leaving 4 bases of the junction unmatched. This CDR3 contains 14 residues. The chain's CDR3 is CASSSLAGDYEQYF. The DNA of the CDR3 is TGTGCCAGCAGTTCTCTAGCGGGAGACTACGAGCAGTACTTC.

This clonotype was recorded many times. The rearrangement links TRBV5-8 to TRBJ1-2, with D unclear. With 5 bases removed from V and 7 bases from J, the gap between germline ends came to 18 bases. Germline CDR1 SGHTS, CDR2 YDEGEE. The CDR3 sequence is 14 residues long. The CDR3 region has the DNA TGTGCCAGCAGGGGGTCGGTGGCCTTTCTTGGCTACACCTTC. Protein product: CASRGSVAFLGYTF.

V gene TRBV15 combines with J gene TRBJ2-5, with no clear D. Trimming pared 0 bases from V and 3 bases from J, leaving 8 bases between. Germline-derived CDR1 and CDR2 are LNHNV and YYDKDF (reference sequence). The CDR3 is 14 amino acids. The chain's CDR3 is CATSRDFAEETQYF. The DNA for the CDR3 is TGTGCCACCAGCAGAGATTTTGCAGAAGAGACCCAGTACTTC.

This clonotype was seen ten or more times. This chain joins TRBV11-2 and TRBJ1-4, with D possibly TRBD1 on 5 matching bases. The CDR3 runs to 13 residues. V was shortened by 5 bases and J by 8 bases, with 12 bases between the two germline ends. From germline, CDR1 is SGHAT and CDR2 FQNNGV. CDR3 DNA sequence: TGTGCCAGCAGCAGACAGATCAGGGAAAAACTGTTTTTT. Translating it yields CASSRQIREKLFF.

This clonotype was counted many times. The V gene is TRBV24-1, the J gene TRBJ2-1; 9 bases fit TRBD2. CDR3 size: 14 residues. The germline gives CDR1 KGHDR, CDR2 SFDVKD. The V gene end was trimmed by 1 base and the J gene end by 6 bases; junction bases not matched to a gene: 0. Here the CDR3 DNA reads TGTGCCACCAGTGATTTTAGCGGGAGCAATGAGCAGTTCTTC. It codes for CATSDFSGSNEQFF.

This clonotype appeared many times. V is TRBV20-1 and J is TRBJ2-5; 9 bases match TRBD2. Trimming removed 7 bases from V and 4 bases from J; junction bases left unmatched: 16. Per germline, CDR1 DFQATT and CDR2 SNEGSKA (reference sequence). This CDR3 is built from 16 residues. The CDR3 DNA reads TGCAGTGGAGGTCGCGGGAGGGCCGGTTGGGGAGAGACCCAGTACTTC. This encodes CSGGRGRAGWGETQYF.

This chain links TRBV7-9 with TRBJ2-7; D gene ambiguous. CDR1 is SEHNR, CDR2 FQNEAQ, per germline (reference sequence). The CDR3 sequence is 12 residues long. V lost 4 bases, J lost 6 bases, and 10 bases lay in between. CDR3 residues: CASSSVAGEQYF. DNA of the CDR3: TGTGCCAGCAGCTCCGTCGCCGGCGAGCAGTACTTC.

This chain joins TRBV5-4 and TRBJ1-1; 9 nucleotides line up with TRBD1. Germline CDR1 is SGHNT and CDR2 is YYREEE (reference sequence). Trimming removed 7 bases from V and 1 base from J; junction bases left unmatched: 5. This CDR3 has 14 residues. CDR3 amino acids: CASAGTGTNTEAFF. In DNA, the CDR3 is TGTGCCAGCGCCGGGACAGGGACGAACACTGAAGCTTTCTTT.

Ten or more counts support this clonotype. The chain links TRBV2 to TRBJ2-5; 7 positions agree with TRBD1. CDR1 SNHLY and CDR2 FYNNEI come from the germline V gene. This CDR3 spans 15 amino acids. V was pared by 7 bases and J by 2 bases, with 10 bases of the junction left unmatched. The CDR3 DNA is TGTGCCAGCACCTATAGGGACAGAGAACAAGAGACCCAGTACTTC. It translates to CASTYRDREQETQYF.

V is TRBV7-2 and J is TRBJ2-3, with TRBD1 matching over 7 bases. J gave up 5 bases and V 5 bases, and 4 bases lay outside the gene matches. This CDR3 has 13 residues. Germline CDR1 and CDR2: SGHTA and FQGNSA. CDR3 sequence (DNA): TGTGCCAGCAGCACCGACAGGGTAGATACGCAGTATTTT. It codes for CASSTDRVDTQYF.

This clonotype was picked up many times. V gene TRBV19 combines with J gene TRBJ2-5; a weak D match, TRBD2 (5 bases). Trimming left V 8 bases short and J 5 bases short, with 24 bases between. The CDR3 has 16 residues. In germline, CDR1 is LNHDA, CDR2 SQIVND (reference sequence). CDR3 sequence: CASVSHAQPRRETQYF. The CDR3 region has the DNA TGTGCCAGTGTTTCGCACGCACAACCCAGGAGGGAGACCCAGTACTTC.

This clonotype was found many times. This CDR3 is CASSQGRNTEAFF. DNA for the CDR3: TGTGCCAGCAGCCAGGGGAGGAACACTGAAGCTTTCTTT. The V gene is TRBV14, the J gene TRBJ1-1, with D unresolved. In germline, CDR1 is SGHDN, CDR2 FVKESK. The CDR3 loop spans 13 amino acids. V was cut by 3 bases and J by 1 base, with 6 bases left in between.

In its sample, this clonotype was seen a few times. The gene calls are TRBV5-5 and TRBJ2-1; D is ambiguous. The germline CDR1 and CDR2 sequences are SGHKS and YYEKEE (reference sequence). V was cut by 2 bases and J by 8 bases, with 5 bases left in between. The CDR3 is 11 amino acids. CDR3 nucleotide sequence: TGTGCCAGCAGCTTCCGCTATGAGCAGTTCTTC. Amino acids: CASSFRYEQFF.

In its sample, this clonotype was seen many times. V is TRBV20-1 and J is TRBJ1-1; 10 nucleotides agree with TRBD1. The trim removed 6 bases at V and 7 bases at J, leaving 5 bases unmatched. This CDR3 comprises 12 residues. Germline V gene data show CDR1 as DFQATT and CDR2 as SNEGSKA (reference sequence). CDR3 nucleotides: TGCAGTGCCAGACAGGGGGCCCATGAAGCTTTCTTT. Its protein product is CSARQGAHEAFF.

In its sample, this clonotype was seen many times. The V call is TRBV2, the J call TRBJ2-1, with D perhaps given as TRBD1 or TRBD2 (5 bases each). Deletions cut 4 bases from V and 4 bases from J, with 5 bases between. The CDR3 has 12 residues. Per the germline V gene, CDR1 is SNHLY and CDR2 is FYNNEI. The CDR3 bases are TGTGCCAGCAGTGGGGGGTACAATGAGCAGTTCTTC. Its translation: CASSGGYNEQFF.

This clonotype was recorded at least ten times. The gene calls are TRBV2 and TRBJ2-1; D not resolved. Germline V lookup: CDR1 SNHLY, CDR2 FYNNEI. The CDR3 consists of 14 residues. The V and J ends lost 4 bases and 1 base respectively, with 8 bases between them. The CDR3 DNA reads TGTGCCAGCAGTGTACGTCCATCCTACAATGAGCAGTTCTTC. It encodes CASSVRPSYNEQFF.

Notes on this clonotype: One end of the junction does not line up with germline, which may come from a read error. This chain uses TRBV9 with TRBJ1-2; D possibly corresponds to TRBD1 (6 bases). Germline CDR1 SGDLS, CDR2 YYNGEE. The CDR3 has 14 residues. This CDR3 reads CASGVDPQGSGYTF. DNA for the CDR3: TGTGCCAGCGGCGTGGACCCCCAGGGGAGCGGCTACACCTTC.

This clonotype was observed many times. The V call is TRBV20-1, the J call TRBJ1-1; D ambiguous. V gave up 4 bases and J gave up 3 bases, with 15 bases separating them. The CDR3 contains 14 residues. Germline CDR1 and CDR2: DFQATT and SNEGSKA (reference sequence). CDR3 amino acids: CSAIGPLGYTEAFF. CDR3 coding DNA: TGCAGTGCTATAGGGCCCTTGGGGTACACTGAAGCTTTCTTT.

CDR3 coding DNA: TGTGCCAGCAGTGTTACGGGGGAACAAGAGACCCAGTACTTC. This gives the protein CASSVTGEQETQYF. The V and J genes are TRBV6-4 and TRBJ2-5; TRBD2 is a possible D gene (6 bases). V gave up 4 bases and J gave up 2 bases, with 11 bases separating them. The CDR3 is made up of 14 amino acids. Germline V gene sequence: CDR1 MRHNA, CDR2 SNTAGT.

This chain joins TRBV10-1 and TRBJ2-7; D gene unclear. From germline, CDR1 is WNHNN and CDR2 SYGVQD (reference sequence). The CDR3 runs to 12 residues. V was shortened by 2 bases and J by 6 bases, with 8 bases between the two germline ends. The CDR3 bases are TGCGCCAGCAGTGAGGAATTGGGCGAGCAGTACTTC. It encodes CASSEELGEQYF.

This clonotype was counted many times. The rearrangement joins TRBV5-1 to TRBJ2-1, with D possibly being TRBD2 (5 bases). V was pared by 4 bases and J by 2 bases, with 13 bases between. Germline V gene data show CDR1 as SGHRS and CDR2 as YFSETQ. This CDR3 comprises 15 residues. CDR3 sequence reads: CASSRTDSPYNEQFF. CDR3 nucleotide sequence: TGCGCCAGCAGCCGCACGGACTCCCCCTACAATGAGCAGTTCTTC.

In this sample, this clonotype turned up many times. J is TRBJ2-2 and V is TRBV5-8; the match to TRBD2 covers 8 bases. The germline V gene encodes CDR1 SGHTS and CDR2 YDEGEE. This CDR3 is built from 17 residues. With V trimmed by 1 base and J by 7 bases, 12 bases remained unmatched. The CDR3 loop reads CASSLKLAEVFGGELFF. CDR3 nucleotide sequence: TGTGCCAGCAGCTTGAAACTAGCGGAGGTGTTCGGCGGGGAGCTGTTTTTT.

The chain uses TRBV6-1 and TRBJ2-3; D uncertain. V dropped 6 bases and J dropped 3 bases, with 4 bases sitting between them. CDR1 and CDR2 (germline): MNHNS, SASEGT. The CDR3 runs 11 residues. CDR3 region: CASRITDTQYF. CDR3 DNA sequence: TGTGCCAGCAGGATAACAGATACGCAGTATTTT.

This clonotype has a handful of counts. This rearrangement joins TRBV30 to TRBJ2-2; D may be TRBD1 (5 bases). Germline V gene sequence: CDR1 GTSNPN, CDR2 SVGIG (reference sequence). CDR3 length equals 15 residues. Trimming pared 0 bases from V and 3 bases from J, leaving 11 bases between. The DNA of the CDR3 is TGTGCCTGGAGTGTAAAGGGGCAGGACACCGGGGAGCTGTTTTTT. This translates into CAWSVKGQDTGELFF.

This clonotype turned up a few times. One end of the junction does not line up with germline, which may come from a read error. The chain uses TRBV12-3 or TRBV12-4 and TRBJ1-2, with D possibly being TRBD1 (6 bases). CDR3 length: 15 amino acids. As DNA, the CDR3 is TGTGCCAGCAGTTTGGCGTCCCTTGAGGGGGTTGGCTGCACCTTC. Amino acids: CASSLASLEGVGCTF.

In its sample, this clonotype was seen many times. CDR3 nucleotide sequence: TGTGCCAGCAGTGAAGACAGGGGGGTCCTGGGCAAGCAGTACTTC. Encoded protein: CASSEDRGVLGKQYF. This chain joins TRBV6-1 and TRBJ2-7, with 8 bases fitting TRBD1. V trimming: 1 base; J trimming: 8 bases; junction bases outside the gene matches: 10. The CDR3 runs to 15 residues. Per the germline V gene, CDR1 is MNHNS and CDR2 is SASEGT.